This entry lists 26 T cell receptor beta chains sequenced from one sample in a study of control samples from healthy donors and cancer patients. Sequencing was performed with immunoSEQ multiplex PCR; in TCRdb, only in-frame clones are kept and a portion is missing. Altogether under 150,000 clones are present, about nine tenths being singletons, with the ten largest covering less than 9.5%. Source material: blood. The receptors come from a man aged 40-55 years in good health.

The rearrangement uses TRBV18 and TRBJ1-5; 7 bases are a match to TRBD1. The CDR3 loop spans 15 amino acids. V gave up 3 bases and J gave up 3 bases; unmatched junction bases: 5. CDR1 is KGHSH and CDR2 is LQKENI in the germline V gene. The DNA of the CDR3 is TGTGCCAGCTCACCCACAGAGGGGGCCAATCAGCCCCAGCATTTT. Translated: CASSPTEGANQPQHF.

As to this clone: The sample has other DNA sequences that encode this CDR3 too. The rearrangement links TRBV12-3 or TRBV12-4 to TRBJ1-2; D may be TRBD1 (6 bases). V lost 3 bases, J lost 7 bases, and 12 bases lay in between. The CDR3 runs to 13 residues. In nucleotides, the CDR3 is TGTGCCAGCAGTTTGGGACGGGGGCTTGGCTACACCTTC. Translated: CASSLGRGLGYTF.

The chain has TRBV18 and TRBJ1-2; D perhaps matches TRBD1 (6 bases). This CDR3 is built from 15 residues. Germline CDR1 and CDR2: KGHSH and LQKENI. V lost 6 bases to trimming and J lost 3 bases, with 17 bases between them. CDR3 region: CASSDYRVSDYGYTF. The CDR3 DNA reads as TGTGCCAGCTCCGACTACAGGGTTAGCGACTATGGCTACACCTTC.

The chain has TRBV7-9 and TRBJ2-5, with 7 bases matching TRBD2. The CDR3 is made up of 14 amino acids. In germline, CDR1 is SEHNR, CDR2 FQNEAQ (reference sequence). Unmatched junction bases numbered 9, after V lost 6 bases and J lost 5 bases. The CDR3 reads CASREPGLKETQYF. The CDR3, as DNA: TGTGCCAGCAGGGAACCGGGACTAAAGGAGACCCAGTACTTC.

This chain joins TRBV7-9 and TRBJ2-2; 12 positions agree with TRBD2. The V gene's germline CDR1 is SEHNR and CDR2 FQNEAQ (reference sequence). Trimming removed 5 bases from V and 5 bases from J; junction bases left unmatched: 9. The CDR3 covers 17 residues. The CDR3 region has the DNA TGTGCCAGCAGCACGACTAGCGGGGGATCGAGGACCGGGGAGCTGTTTTTT. Amino acids: CASSTTSGGSRTGELFF.

The rearrangement joins TRBV5-1 to TRBJ2-5; D ambiguous. Germline CDR1 reads SGHRS; CDR2 reads YFSETQ. V dropped 0 bases and J dropped 5 bases, with 11 bases sitting between them. CDR3 length: 14 residues. The CDR3 protein is CASSLVTPGETQYF. The DNA for the CDR3 is TGCGCCAGCAGCTTGGTGACCCCTGGGGAGACCCAGTACTTC.

This clone was picked up a small number of times. The chain couples TRBV5-1 to TRBJ1-1; TRBD1 matches 8 bases. With 4 bases clipped from V and 0 bases from J, the junction kept 2 bases outside the gene matches. Germline assignment: CDR1 SGHRS and CDR2 YFSETQ. The CDR3 runs to 14 residues. CDR3 DNA sequence: TGCGCCAGCAGCACACAGGGGGTGAACACTGAAGCTTTCTTT. Amino acid sequence: CASSTQGVNTEAFF.

The CDR3 region is CASLSINSPLHF. CDR3 nucleotide sequence: TGTGCCAGCCTCAGCATTAATTCACCCCTCCACTTT. This sequence joins TRBV28 and TRBJ1-6; D not certain. V lost 8 bases and J 6 bases, leaving 8 bases between the germline ends. CDR3 length: 12 amino acids. Germline CDR1 is MDHEN and CDR2 is SYDVKM.

This chain uses TRBV29-1 with TRBJ2-5; D uncertain. The CDR3 has 13 amino acids. The germline V gene encodes CDR1 SQVTM and CDR2 ANQGSEA. V dropped 8 bases and J dropped 2 bases, with 15 bases sitting between them. For the CDR3, the DNA is TGCAGCTCCAGGTGGGGTTGGCAAGAGACCCAGTACTTC. Translated: CSSRWGWQETQYF.

This chain connects TRBV9 to TRBJ2-2; D possibly matches TRBD1 or TRBD2 (5 bases each). The CDR3 extends over 15 amino acids. The germline V gene has CDR1 SGDLS and CDR2 YYNGEE. Trimming removed 3 bases from V and 7 bases from J, with 16 bases in between. As DNA, the CDR3 is TGTGCCAGCAGCGAAGACGGGGCGAAGATCGGGGAGCTGTTTTTT. Its translation is CASSEDGAKIGELFF.

The chain carries TRBV11-2 and TRBJ1-5; the D is unclear. V lost 1 base to trimming and J lost 7 bases, with 8 bases between them. The germline CDR1 and CDR2 sequences are SGHAT and FQNNGV. The CDR3 totals 13 residues. This chain's CDR3 is CASSLGPFQPQHF. The CDR3 DNA follows: TGTGCCAGCAGCTTAGGGCCTTTCCAGCCCCAGCATTTT.

The chain has TRBV21-1 and TRBJ2-1; the tabulated D call, TRBD2, remains unverified against the DNA. TRBV21-1 is designated a pseudogene. The CDR3 is 19 residues long. CDR3: CASSKVGRIAGSSYNEQFF. CDR3 bases: TGTGCCAGCAGCAAAGTAGGTAGAATAGCGGGGAGCTCCTACAATGAGCAGTTCTTC.

V gene TRBV7-9 combines with J gene TRBJ2-3, with 9 bases lining up with TRBD2. Trimming at V came to 1 base and at J to 5 bases, leaving 4 bases not matched to a gene. CDR3 length: 15 residues. Germline CDR1 and CDR2: SEHNR and FQNEAQ (reference sequence). The CDR3 sequence: CASSLGGGAGDTQYF. The CDR3 DNA reads TGTGCCAGCAGCTTAGGCGGGGGGGCCGGAGATACGCAGTATTTT.

J is TRBJ1-5 and V is TRBV20-1; D call uncertain. This CDR3 comprises 16 residues. The germline V gene encodes CDR1 DFQATT and CDR2 SNEGSKA (reference sequence). Trimming pared 3 bases from V and 0 bases from J, leaving 15 bases between. In DNA, the CDR3 is TGCAGTGCTAGTTCAAGGGTTTCTTATAGCAATCAGCCCCAGCATTTT. It specifies CSASSRVSYSNQPQHF.

This chain uses TRBV7-9 with TRBJ1-4, with D uncertain. The CDR3 is 15 amino acids. Germline V CDR1 and CDR2: SEHNR, FQNEAQ (reference sequence). V gave up 5 bases and J gave up 0 bases, with 10 bases separating them. This CDR3 is CASSPDVATNEKLFF. CDR3 sequence (DNA): TGTGCCAGCAGCCCAGACGTTGCAACTAATGAAAAACTGTTTTTT.

A single count supports this clone. The chain couples TRBV30 to TRBJ1-1, with a tentative D call TRBD1 (5 bases). This CDR3 is built from 14 residues. Germline V lookup: CDR1 GTSNPN, CDR2 SVGIG (reference sequence). The V and J ends lost 5 bases and 6 bases respectively, with 19 bases between them. The CDR3 region is CAWDRGSAGPEAFF. Here the CDR3 DNA reads TGTGCCTGGGACCGTGGATCTGCGGGGCCTGAAGCTTTCTTT.

J is TRBJ1-5 and V is TRBV27; D remains ambiguous. Germline V lookup: CDR1 MNHEY, CDR2 SMNVEV (reference sequence). The germline V and J ends were trimmed by 4 bases and 4 bases, with 8 bases remaining between them. CDR3 size: 13 residues. The CDR3 DNA is TGTGCCAGCAGTTACGAGTGGAATCAGCCCCAGCATTTT. It is translated as CASSYEWNQPQHF.

Many counts were recorded for this clone. The chain links TRBV14 to TRBJ1-4, with D tentatively TRBD1 (6 bases). The CDR3 has 16 residues. Germline V CDR1 and CDR2: SGHDN, FVKESK. V was clipped by 1 base and J by 4 bases, with 13 bases between them. CDR3: CASSQVITGSNEKLFF. In DNA, the CDR3 is TGTGCCAGCAGCCAAGTTATCACAGGGAGTAATGAAAAACTGTTTTTT.

This clone rates as large (0.1 to 1%). The rearrangement links TRBV6-2 or TRBV6-3 to TRBJ2-1, with 7 nucleotides matching TRBD2. The V gene end was trimmed by 2 bases and the J gene end by 3 bases; junction bases not matched to a gene: 13. Germline-derived CDR1 and CDR2 are MNHEY and SVGEGT. The CDR3 contains 18 residues. CDR3 protein: CASSYAVEAGLVYNEQFF. For the CDR3, the DNA is TGTGCCAGCAGTTACGCGGTTGAAGCGGGGCTGGTCTACAATGAGCAGTTCTTC.

This rearrangement joins TRBV18 to TRBJ2-1; TRBD2 matches at 9 bases. The V and J ends lost 3 bases and 8 bases, in that order; junction bases with no gene match: 5. In germline, CDR1 is KGHSH, CDR2 LQKENI. The CDR3 runs to 14 residues. The CDR3 nucleotides read TGTGCCAGCTCACCCTCCCGGACTAGCGATGAGCAGTTCTTC. Translation: CASSPSRTSDEQFF. The full variable domain, rest sourced from reference TRBV18 and TRBJ2-1, is NAGVMQNPRHLVRRRGQEARLRCSPMKGHSHVYWYRQLPEEGLKFMVYLQKENIIDESGMPKERFSAEFPKEGPSILRIQQVVRGDSAAYFCASSPSRTSDEQFFGPGTRLTVL.

The chain joins TRBV15 to TRBJ1-5; tentative D call: TRBD1 (5 bases). V shed 6 bases and J shed 0 bases, with 15 bases lying between them. This CDR3 contains 16 residues. Germline V lookup: CDR1 LNHNV, CDR2 YYDKDF (reference sequence). CDR3 DNA sequence: TGTGCCACCAGTGGCAGGGAATTGGGTAGCAATCAGCCCCAGCATTTT. Translated: CATSGRELGSNQPQHF.

This chain links TRBV11-3 with TRBJ2-7; 7 nucleotides align to TRBD1. J gave up 6 bases and V 6 bases, and 14 bases lay outside the gene matches. The CDR3 loop spans 15 amino acids. CDR1 and CDR2 from the germline V gene are SGHNT and YENEEA. DNA for the CDR3: TGTGCCAGCAGACTTACAGGGGCGCGGGCTGGCGAGCAGTACTTC. This codes for CASRLTGARAGEQYF.

The V gene is TRBV6-2 or TRBV6-3, the J gene TRBJ1-5, with TRBD1 matching 8 bases. Germline assignment: CDR1 MNHEY and CDR2 SVGEGT. This CDR3 comprises 19 residues. The V segment lost 0 bases and the J segment 1 base; nucleotides outside the gene matches: 11. For the CDR3, the DNA is TGTGCCAGCAGTTACTCGAGGCTGGCCAGGGGGCGAAGCAATCAGCCCCAGCATTTT. Its translation is CASSYSRLARGRSNQPQHF.

The rearrangement uses TRBV6-6 and TRBJ2-3, with TRBD2 matching 7 bases. The germline V gene has CDR1 MNHNY and CDR2 SVGAGI (reference sequence). The junction had 6 bases not matched to a gene; V was cut back by 6 bases and J by 0 bases. CDR3 size: 15 residues. CDR3 sequence reads: CASSPRGDSTDTQYF. The CDR3 DNA reads TGTGCCAGCAGCCCTCGGGGGGACAGCACAGATACGCAGTATTTT.

The chain combines TRBV7-9 with TRBJ1-3; D is perhaps TRBD1 (5 bases). The V gene's germline CDR1 is SEHNR and CDR2 FQNEAQ (reference sequence). This CDR3 is built from 16 residues. The V end was cut by 1 base, the J end by 4 bases, with 14 bases between. CDR3 amino acids: CASSLVAGNAGNTIYF. The CDR3 DNA is TGTGCCAGCAGCTTAGTCGCAGGGAATGCAGGAAACACCATATATTTT.

The chain carries TRBV6-5 and TRBJ2-1; D assignment may be TRBD1 or TRBD2 (5 bases each). Germline CDR1 reads MNHEY; CDR2 reads SVGAGI. There are 14 residues in the CDR3. The V end lost 5 bases, the J end lost 6 bases, and 14 bases lay between the germline ends. CDR3 sequence: CASSTLGTLNEQFF. CDR3 sequence (DNA): TGTGCCAGCAGTACCCTCGGGACCCTCAATGAGCAGTTCTTC.